The entry below gives a single T cell receptor beta chain sequence along with its context. Per the study methods: Estimation of nucleated cell counts relied on the amplification of reference gene primers. Libraries were prepared by immunoSEQ multiplex PCR; TCRdb keeps only in-frame clonotypes and omits some of them. V and J calls and clone size are as listed in that table; D and trimming were resolved from the DNA. The sample holds just over 35,000 clones, approximately 91% seen once. These data belong to a study of blood T cell repertoires in COVID-19. Overall study: COVID-19 samples collected from the United States, Italy and Spain covered acute and convalescent phases. T cells, B-cell-depleted T cells, or PBMCs provided the cDNA or gDNA that served as material.

This receptor was obtained from a human donor in a cohort sampled during active COVID-19. Sequencing was carried out using peripheral blood.

CDR3 loop: CASSFTGQNQPQHF. CDR3 in DNA: TGTGCCAGCAGCTTCACCGGACAGAATCAGCCCCAGCATTTT. The chain links TRBV3-1 (or the pseudogene TRBV3-2) to TRBJ1-5; a weak D match, TRBD1 (6 bases). The CDR3 runs 14 residues. Germline CDR1 LGHDT, CDR2 YNNKEL (reference sequence). V was shortened by 5 bases and J by 4 bases, with 12 bases between the two germline ends.